This T cell receptor beta chain is drawn from a study of blood T cell repertoires in COVID-19 (dated by TCRdb to the early 2020s). Regarding the research as a whole: Samples from collaborators originated in the United States, Italy and Spain and spanned both the acute and convalescent phases of COVID-19. The prospective study material was composed of cDNA or gDNA derived from T cells, B-cell-depleted T cells, or PBMCs. Subjects who had been exposed to COVID-19, were actively infected with it, or had recovered from it provided the deeply sampled blood TCRbeta repertoires that made up the dataset. The repertoires were released in a freely available public database intended as a resource for research on the immune response to SARS-CoV-2. Samples were obtained from the ongoing ImmuneRACE study (first 160 participants) and from 950 to 1,500 subjects provided by 6 global collaborators. A de-identified subject ID, COVID-19 status, age in years and sex were almost always included in the sample metadata. Where available, HLA class I and class II types were obtained from metadata supplied by the sample provider rather than from assay-based typing.

One collaborating source in Seattle enrolled patients while the patients were actively infected and followed the patients over time throughout the course of disease. Collaborating institutions collected whole blood in K2EDTA tubes following their own protocols. For TCRbeta analysis, collaborator samples were shipped as frozen whole blood, as isolated PBMCs, or as DNA extracted from either sample type. The full study reports these points: How much clinical and demographic metadata was included differed by source and by participant, and the metadata was provided uncurated.

For this clone: There is no known antigen for this receptor. Base qualities were left out, and no much larger clone turns up one base away. Within the sample, other DNA sequences also encode this same CDR3.

The immunoSEQ Assay, a bias-controlled multiplex PCR, was used to amplify TCRbeta CDR3 regions from genomic DNA. Per the source publication's procedure: Within the assay, amplification of reference gene primers was used to estimate how many nucleated cells each sample contained. To quantify the absolute abundance of each unique TCRbeta CDR3 rearrangement, sequence reads were collapsed and filtered. For each sample, productive Simpson clonality was calculated by taking the square root of Simpson's diversity index across productive rearrangements. Imported from immuneACCESS, the table was reduced by TCRdb to in-frame sequences with V and J called. These copies leave out some clones; in studies compared against another copy, an unresolved V gene accounts for under half, and the cause of the remainder is not known. For V, J and clone size, that table is used; D and trimming come from the DNA. Within this sample are approximately 270,000 clones, with approximately 85% of them counted one time only. The top ten clonotypes cover 0.7% to 1% of the sample.

This TCR derives from a human donor with COVID-19, enrolled during active disease. The donor label of this sample is uncertain. Specimen: peripheral blood.

CDR3 protein: CASSFGNQPQHF. The DNA reads TGTGCCAGCAGTTTCGGGAATCAGCCCCAGCATTTT. This chain is built from TRBV28 and TRBJ1-5; the D segment cannot be called with confidence. Deletion took 3 bases off V and 4 bases off J, with a span of 4 bases between the germline ends. Including cysteine and phenylalanine, the CDR3 has 12 amino acids. The retained sequence is limited to the CDR3, 36 bases, with the frame set at the first base. The germline V gene gives CDR1 as MDHEN and CDR2 as SYDVKM.